The 25 T cell receptor beta chains below were found in one sample sequenced in a study of blood T cell repertoires in COVID-19. Using immunoSEQ multiplex PCR, the repertoire was profiled, and TCRdb retains in-frame clones only, with some absent. Among 99,000 or so clones listed, about 86% were seen once. The specimen sequenced was peripheral blood. All receptors come from a man in his fifties with COVID-19, enrolled during active disease.

The chain couples TRBV5-1 to TRBJ1-1, with D tentatively TRBD1 (5 bases). The CDR3 extends over 16 amino acids. Trimming removed 0 bases at V and 0 bases at J, with 12 bases between. The germline gives CDR1 SGHRS, CDR2 YFSETQ. In nucleotides, the CDR3 is TGCGCCAGCAGCTTGGGGGACTTCAGGGTGAACACTGAAGCTTTCTTT. It codes for CASSLGDFRVNTEAFF.

This clone was observed a single time. The V and J genes are TRBV19 and TRBJ2-3, with TRBD1 matching 7 bases. The V and J ends lost 3 bases and 4 bases, in that order; junction bases with no gene match: 4. CDR1 and CDR2 (germline): LNHDA, SQIVND (reference sequence). This CDR3 contains 14 residues. The CDR3 region has the DNA TGTGCCAGTAGTATGCGGCAGGGGGCAGATACGCAGTATTTT. The encoded protein is CASSMRQGADTQYF.

The chain combines TRBV21-1 with TRBJ1-1. TRBV21-1 is deemed a pseudogene. CDR3 size: 14 residues. The DNA of the CDR3 is TGTGCCAGCAGCAAAGGAAGGGAGGGGACTGAAGCTTTCTTT. It codes for CASSKGREGTEAFF.

The V call is TRBV6-5, the J call TRBJ2-3; 8 bases line up with TRBD2. CDR1 and CDR2 (germline): MNHEY, SVGAGI. V lost 7 bases and J lost 2; bases outside the gene matches: 5. CDR3 length: 14 residues. In DNA form, the CDR3 reads TGTGCCAGCAAAGCGGGGGCCCACACAGATACGCAGTATTTT. Amino acid sequence: CASKAGAHTDTQYF.

This chain joins TRBV3-1 (or the pseudogene TRBV3-2) and TRBJ2-3; weak D call: TRBD1 (6 bases). The CDR3 is 14 residues long. V lost 4 bases, J lost 2 bases, and 10 bases lay in between. Germline CDR1 and CDR2: LGHDT and YNNKEL (reference sequence). CDR3 region: CASSPMGATDTQYF. CDR3 bases: TGTGCCAGCAGCCCCATGGGGGCCACAGATACGCAGTATTTT.

CDR3 protein: CASSSTGTSGYEQYF. In DNA form, the CDR3 reads TGTGCCAGCAGCTCCACCGGGACTAGCGGCTACGAGCAGTACTTC. This chain uses TRBV5-4 with TRBJ2-7, with 11 nucleotides matching TRBD2. The ends lost 3 bases at V and 3 bases at J; junction bases unmatched: 5. Germline V gene sequence: CDR1 SGHNT, CDR2 YYREEE (reference sequence). The CDR3 covers 15 residues.

V gene TRBV6-5 combines with J gene TRBJ1-1; D is unresolved. This CDR3 has 13 amino acids. CDR1 and CDR2 from the germline V gene are MNHEY and SVGAGI. The V gene lost 2 bases and the J gene lost 3 bases, with 7 bases spanning the gap. The DNA for the CDR3 is TGTGCCAGCAGTTACCTTGAGTACACTGAAGCTTTCTTT. As protein: CASSYLEYTEAFF.

DNA of the CDR3: TGCAGCGTTGGCGTGGCTAGCGGGGGGGCTAAGCAGTTCTTC. As protein: CSVGVASGGAKQFF. This sequence joins TRBV29-1 and TRBJ2-1, with 12 bases matching TRBD2. CDR1 and CDR2 (germline): SQVTM, ANQGSEA. V dropped 4 bases and J dropped 11; count of bases not matched to a gene: 9. CDR3 length: 14 residues.

The chain carries TRBV5-8 and TRBJ2-3; 10 bases map to TRBD2. This CDR3 spans 16 amino acids. Germline values: CDR1 SGHTS, CDR2 YDEGEE. With V trimmed by 1 base and J by 2 bases, 4 bases remained unmatched. The CDR3 DNA sequence: TGTGCCAGCAGCTTGACTAGCGGGGACCACACAGATACGCAGTATTTT. It yields the protein CASSLTSGDHTDTQYF.

This clone was recorded once. DNA of the CDR3: TGTGCCAGCAGCTTGGGGACAGTAAGCTCCTACAATGAGCAGTTCTTC. Translating it yields CASSLGTVSSYNEQFF. This chain uses TRBV7-8 with TRBJ2-1; 7 nucleotides line up with TRBD1. The CDR3 contains 16 residues. Germline CDR1 SGHVS, CDR2 FQNEAQ. V lost 3 bases and J lost 0; bases outside the gene matches: 5.

The rearrangement links TRBV27 to TRBJ1-3; D is undetermined. The V end lost 0 bases, the J end lost 4 bases, and 7 bases lay between the germline ends. CDR3 length: 14 residues. The germline CDR1 and CDR2 sequences are MNHEY and SMNVEV (reference sequence). CDR3 nucleotide sequence: TGTGCCAGCAGTTTATCAAGCCACGGAAACACCATATATTTT. The encoded protein is CASSLSSHGNTIYF.

The chain recombines TRBV6-5 with TRBJ1-2; D ambiguous. Germline V CDR1 and CDR2: MNHEY, SVGAGI. The CDR3 runs 13 residues. Trimming removed 7 bases from V and 1 base from J, with 10 bases in between. The CDR3: CASNPGLNYGYTF. The CDR3 nucleotides read TGTGCCAGCAATCCGGGTCTTAACTATGGCTACACCTTC.

The V and J genes are TRBV5-1 and TRBJ1-1, with a possible D match to TRBD1 (5 bases). V lost 1 base, J lost 0 bases, and 13 bases lay in between. Per germline, CDR1 SGHRS and CDR2 YFSETQ. This CDR3 region has 16 residues. The CDR3 protein is CASSLNRGRMNTEAFF. The CDR3 DNA reads as TGCGCCAGCAGCTTGAATAGGGGCAGGATGAACACTGAAGCTTTCTTT.

V and J are TRBV19 and TRBJ1-4; possibly TRBD1 for D (5 bases). The CDR3 is 15 residues long. Trimming took 7 bases from V and 8 from J, leaving 20 bases between them. CDR1 is LNHDA and CDR2 is SQIVND in the germline V gene (reference sequence). Here the CDR3 reads CASNDIRAGGEKLFF. DNA for the CDR3: TGTGCCAGTAACGATATCCGAGCTGGGGGGGAAAAACTGTTTTTT.

The chain recombines TRBV19 with TRBJ1-1; D call uncertain. Germline V gene lookup returns CDR1 LNHDA and CDR2 SQIVND (reference sequence). Trimming took off 8 bases at V and 10 bases at J, with 20 bases between the two ends. The CDR3 has 13 amino acids. The CDR3 loop reads CASRRTPGEIAFF. The CDR3 DNA sequence: TGTGCCAGTCGGAGGACGCCTGGAGAGATAGCTTTCTTT. Variable domain in full (rest from reference TRBV19 and TRBJ1-1): DGGITQSPKYLFRKEGQNVTLSCEQNLNHDAMYWYRQDPGQGLRLIYYSQIVNDFQKGDIAEGYSVSREKKESFPLTVTSAQKNPTAFYLCASRRTPGEIAFFGQGTRLTVV.

This clone has only one observation. This rearrangement joins TRBV19 to TRBJ1-4; 8 bases match TRBD1. CDR3 size: 16 residues. Germline CDR1 is LNHDA and CDR2 is SQIVND (reference sequence). Trimming at V came to 3 bases and at J to 7 bases, leaving 10 bases not matched to a gene. Here the CDR3 DNA reads TGTGCCAGTAGTATGTTGTCCGACAGGGGTGGTGAAAAACTGTTTTTT. Its protein is CASSMLSDRGGEKLFF.

This chain joins TRBV29-1 and TRBJ1-2; 8 bases align to TRBD1. Germline CDR1 reads SQVTM; CDR2 reads ANQGSEA. The length of the CDR3 is 21 residues. The J segment lost 0 bases and the V segment lost 1 base, leaving 22 bases of the junction unmatched. The CDR3 coding sequence is TGCAGCGTTGAAGTTCTTTTGGGGGTCGACAGGGGAGTGGGCTCTAACTATGGCTACACCTTC. Translating it yields CSVEVLLGVDRGVGSNYGYTF.

This clone is a singleton in its sample. The V and J genes are TRBV9 and TRBJ2-7, with 9 bases lining up with TRBD1. The V gene end was trimmed by 4 bases and the J gene end by 4 bases; junction bases not matched to a gene: 6. Germline V gives CDR1 SGDLS, CDR2 YYNGEE. The CDR3 consists of 14 residues. The CDR3 bases are TGTGCCAGCAGCCCCGGGACAGGGATTTACGAGCAGTACTTC. This sequence encodes CASSPGTGIYEQYF.

The chain joins TRBV6-5 to TRBJ1-2; D gene ambiguous. This CDR3 has 13 residues. The V gene lost 4 bases and the J gene lost 0 bases, with 6 bases spanning the gap. Per germline, CDR1 MNHEY and CDR2 SVGAGI. CDR3: CASSSIPNYGYTF. CDR3 DNA: TGTGCCAGCAGTTCCATTCCTAACTATGGCTACACCTTC.

The CDR3 is CASIPLGTGKTEAFF. DNA for the CDR3: TGTGCCAGCATTCCTCTGGGGACAGGGAAAACTGAAGCTTTCTTT. This chain connects TRBV27 to TRBJ1-1; 9 bases align to TRBD1. Germline CDR1 and CDR2: MNHEY and SMNVEV (reference sequence). Trimming at V came to 7 bases and at J to 5 bases, leaving 11 bases not matched to a gene. CDR3 length: 15 amino acids.

The chain carries TRBV7-2 and TRBJ2-1; D is uncertain. Germline V lookup: CDR1 SGHTA, CDR2 FQGNSA. Trimming stripped 5 bases from V and 0 bases from J, with 17 bases between. The CDR3 is 17 residues long. The CDR3 DNA is TGTGCCAGCAGCCATTCGAGGCGCGGTGGCTCCTACAATGAGCAGTTCTTC. This sequence encodes CASSHSRRGGSYNEQFF.

V gene TRBV19 combines with J gene TRBJ1-3; D is undetermined. The CDR3 is 14 residues long. Germline V gives CDR1 LNHDA, CDR2 SQIVND (reference sequence). V was trimmed by 1 base and J by 4 bases, leaving 8 bases between them. The CDR3 spells CASSIGGSGNTIYF. The DNA of the CDR3 is TGTGCCAGTAGTATAGGAGGGTCCGGAAACACCATATATTTT.

This sequence joins TRBV12-3 or TRBV12-4 and TRBJ1-2; no clear D. The CDR3 spans 13 residues. Trimming pared 0 bases from V and 2 bases from J, leaving 4 bases between. Here the CDR3 reads CASSLARNYGYTF. CDR3 nucleotides: TGTGCCAGCAGTTTAGCCAGGAACTATGGCTACACCTTC.

J is TRBJ1-1 and V is TRBV4-1; 8 nucleotides line up with TRBD1. Germline loops: CDR1 MGHRA, CDR2 YSYEKL. The CDR3 covers 15 residues. Losses at the gene ends were 3 bases for V and 5 bases for J; bases not matched to a gene: 8. The CDR3 loop reads CASSQLQGARTEAFF. The CDR3, as DNA: TGCGCCAGCAGCCAGCTTCAGGGGGCGCGGACTGAAGCTTTCTTT.

V usage is TRBV24-1 and J usage is TRBJ1-5; unclear D gene. The V gene's germline CDR1 is KGHDR and CDR2 SFDVKD. The germline V and J ends were trimmed by 2 bases and 5 bases, with 6 bases remaining between them. The CDR3 totals 13 residues. The DNA of the CDR3 is TGTGCCACCAGTGATTCGTTTGATCAGCCCCAGCATTTT. Residues: CATSDSFDQPQHF.